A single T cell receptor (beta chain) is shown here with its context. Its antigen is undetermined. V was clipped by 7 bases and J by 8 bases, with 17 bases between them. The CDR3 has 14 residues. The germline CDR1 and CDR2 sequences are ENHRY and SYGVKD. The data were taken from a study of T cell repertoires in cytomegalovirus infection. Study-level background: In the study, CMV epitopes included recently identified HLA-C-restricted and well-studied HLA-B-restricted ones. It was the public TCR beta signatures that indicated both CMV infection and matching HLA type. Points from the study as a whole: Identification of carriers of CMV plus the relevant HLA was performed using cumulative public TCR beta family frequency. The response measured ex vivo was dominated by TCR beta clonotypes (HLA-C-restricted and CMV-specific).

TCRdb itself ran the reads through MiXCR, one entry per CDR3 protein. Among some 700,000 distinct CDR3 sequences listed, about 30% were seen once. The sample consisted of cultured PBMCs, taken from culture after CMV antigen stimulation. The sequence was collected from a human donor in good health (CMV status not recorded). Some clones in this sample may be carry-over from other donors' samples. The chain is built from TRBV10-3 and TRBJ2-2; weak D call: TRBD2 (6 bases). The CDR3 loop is CAIKNSGIAGELFF. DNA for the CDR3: TGTGCCATCAAGAATAGCGGAATAGCAGGGGAGCTGTTTTTT.